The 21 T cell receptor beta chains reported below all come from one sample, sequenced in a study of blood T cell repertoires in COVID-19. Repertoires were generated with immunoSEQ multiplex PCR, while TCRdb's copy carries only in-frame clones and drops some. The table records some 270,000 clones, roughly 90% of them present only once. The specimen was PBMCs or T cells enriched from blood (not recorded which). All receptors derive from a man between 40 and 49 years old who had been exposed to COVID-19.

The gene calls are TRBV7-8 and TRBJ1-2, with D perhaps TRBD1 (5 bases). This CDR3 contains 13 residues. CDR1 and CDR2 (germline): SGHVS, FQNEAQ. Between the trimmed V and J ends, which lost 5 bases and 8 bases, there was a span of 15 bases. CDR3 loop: CASSPSTGSGYTF. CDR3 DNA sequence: TGTGCCAGCAGCCCTAGTACAGGTAGCGGCTACACCTTC.

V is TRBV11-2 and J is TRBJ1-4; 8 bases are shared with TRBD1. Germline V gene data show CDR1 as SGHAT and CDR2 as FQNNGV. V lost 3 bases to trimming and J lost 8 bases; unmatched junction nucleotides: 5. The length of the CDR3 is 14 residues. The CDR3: CASSLTGDKEKLFF. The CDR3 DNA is TGTGCCAGCAGCTTGACAGGGGATAAGGAAAAACTGTTTTTT. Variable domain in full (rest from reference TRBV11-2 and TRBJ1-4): EAGVAQSPRYKIIEKRQSVAFWCNPISGHATLYWYQQILGQGPKLLIQFQNNGVVDDSQLPKDRFSAERLKGVDSTLKIQPAKLEDSAVYLCASSLTGDKEKLFFGSGTQLSVL.

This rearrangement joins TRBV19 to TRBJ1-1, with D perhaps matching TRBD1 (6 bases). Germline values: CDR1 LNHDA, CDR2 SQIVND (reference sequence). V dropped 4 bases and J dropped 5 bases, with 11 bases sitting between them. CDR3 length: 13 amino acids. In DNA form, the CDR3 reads TGTGCCAGTAGTACATCAGGGGTGACTGAAGCTTTCTTT. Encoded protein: CASSTSGVTEAFF.

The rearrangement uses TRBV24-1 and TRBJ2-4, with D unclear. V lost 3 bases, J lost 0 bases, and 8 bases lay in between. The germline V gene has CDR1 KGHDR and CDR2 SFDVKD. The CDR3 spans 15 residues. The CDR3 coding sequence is TGTGCCACCAGTGATAACGGAGTAGCCAAAAACATTCAGTACTTC. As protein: CATSDNGVAKNIQYF.

CDR3 bases: TGTGCCAGTAGTAGCCGGGACAGGGCTTCGGGCAATCAGCCCCAGCATTTT. This gives the protein CASSSRDRASGNQPQHF. The chain couples TRBV19 to TRBJ1-5; TRBD1 matches at 9 bases. Germline CDR1 and CDR2: LNHDA and SQIVND (reference sequence). This CDR3 contains 17 residues. Trimming cost V 4 bases and J 2 bases; bases outside gene matches: 9.

DNA of the CDR3: TGTGCCAGTAGTATGGAGCAGAGGTCACCCGTCTATGGCTACACCTTC. Protein: CASSMEQRSPVYGYTF. V is TRBV19 and J is TRBJ1-2; D uncertain. Trimming cost V 3 bases and J 4 bases, with 18 bases left between them. The CDR3 is made up of 16 amino acids. Germline V gene data show CDR1 as LNHDA and CDR2 as SQIVND (reference sequence). Combining the CDR3 with reference TRBV19 and TRBJ1-2 gives the whole variable domain DGGITQSPKYLFRKEGQNVTLSCEQNLNHDAMYWYRQDPGQGLRLIYYSQIVNDFQKGDIAEGYSVSREKKESFPLTVTSAQKNPTAFYLCASSMEQRSPVYGYTFGSGTRLTVV.

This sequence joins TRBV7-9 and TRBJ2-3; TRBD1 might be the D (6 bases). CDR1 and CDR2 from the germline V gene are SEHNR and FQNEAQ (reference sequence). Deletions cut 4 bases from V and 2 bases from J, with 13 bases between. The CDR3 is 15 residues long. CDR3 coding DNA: TGTGCCAGCAGCTCCACGGACAGCCCCACAGATACGCAGTATTTT. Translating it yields CASSSTDSPTDTQYF.

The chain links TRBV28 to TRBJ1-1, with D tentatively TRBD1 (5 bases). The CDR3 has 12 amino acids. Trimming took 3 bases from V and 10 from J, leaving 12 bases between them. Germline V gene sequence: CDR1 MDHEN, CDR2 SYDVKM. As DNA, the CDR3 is TGTGCCAGCAGTTTCCAGGGTAGTAGAGCTTTCTTT. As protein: CASSFQGSRAFF.

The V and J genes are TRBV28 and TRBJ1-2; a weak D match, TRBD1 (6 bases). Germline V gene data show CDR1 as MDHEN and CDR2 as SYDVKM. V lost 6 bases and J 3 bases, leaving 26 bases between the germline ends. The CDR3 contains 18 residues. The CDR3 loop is CASRSPARGGRMYYGYTF. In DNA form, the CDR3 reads TGTGCCAGCAGGAGCCCGGCCAGGGGAGGGAGGATGTACTATGGCTACACCTTC.

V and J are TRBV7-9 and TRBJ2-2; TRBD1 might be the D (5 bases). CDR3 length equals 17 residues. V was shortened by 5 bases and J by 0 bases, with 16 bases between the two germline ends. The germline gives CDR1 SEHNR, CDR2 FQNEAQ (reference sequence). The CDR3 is CASSNPIRAPNTGELFF. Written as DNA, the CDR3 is TGTGCCAGCAGCAACCCCATCAGGGCCCCGAACACCGGGGAGCTGTTTTTT.

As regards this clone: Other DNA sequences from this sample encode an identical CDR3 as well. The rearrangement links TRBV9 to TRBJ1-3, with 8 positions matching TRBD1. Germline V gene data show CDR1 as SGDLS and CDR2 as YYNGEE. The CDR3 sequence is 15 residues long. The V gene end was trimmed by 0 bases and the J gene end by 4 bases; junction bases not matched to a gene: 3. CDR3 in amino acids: CASSVGQGPGNTIYF. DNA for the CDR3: TGTGCCAGCAGCGTAGGACAGGGGCCAGGAAACACCATATATTTT.

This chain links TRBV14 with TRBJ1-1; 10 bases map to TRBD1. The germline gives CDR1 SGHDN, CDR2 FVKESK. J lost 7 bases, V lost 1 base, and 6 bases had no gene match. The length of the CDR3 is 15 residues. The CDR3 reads CASSQVGQGRDEAFF. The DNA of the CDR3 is TGTGCCAGCAGCCAAGTGGGACAGGGGAGGGATGAAGCTTTCTTT.

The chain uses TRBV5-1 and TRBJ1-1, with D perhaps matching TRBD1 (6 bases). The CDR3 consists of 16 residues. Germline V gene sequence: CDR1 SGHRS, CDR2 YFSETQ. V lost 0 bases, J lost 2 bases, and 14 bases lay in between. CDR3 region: CASSLDIGTLNTEAFF. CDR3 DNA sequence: TGCGCCAGCAGCTTGGATATAGGGACACTAAACACTGAAGCTTTCTTT.

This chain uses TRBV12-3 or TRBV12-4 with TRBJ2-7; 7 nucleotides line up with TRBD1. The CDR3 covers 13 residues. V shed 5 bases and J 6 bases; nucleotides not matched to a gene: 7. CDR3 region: CASSTGTVSEQYF. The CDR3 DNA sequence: TGTGCCAGCAGTACCGGGACAGTATCCGAGCAGTACTTC.

CDR3 DNA sequence: TGTGCCAGCAGCTTAGAAAGTCTGGCGGGTTACGAGCAGTACTTC. The encoded protein is CASSLESLAGYEQYF. The chain is built from TRBV11-3 and TRBJ2-7, with D perhaps TRBD2 (5 bases). There are 15 residues in the CDR3. V lost 0 bases to trimming and J lost 4 bases, with 13 bases between them. The germline V gene encodes CDR1 SGHNT and CDR2 YENEEA.

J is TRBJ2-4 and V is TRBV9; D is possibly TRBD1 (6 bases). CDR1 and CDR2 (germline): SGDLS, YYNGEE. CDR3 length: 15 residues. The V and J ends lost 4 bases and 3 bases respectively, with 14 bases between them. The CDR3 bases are TGTGCCAGCAGCCATAACAGGGATGGCAAAAACATTCAGTACTTC. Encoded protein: CASSHNRDGKNIQYF.

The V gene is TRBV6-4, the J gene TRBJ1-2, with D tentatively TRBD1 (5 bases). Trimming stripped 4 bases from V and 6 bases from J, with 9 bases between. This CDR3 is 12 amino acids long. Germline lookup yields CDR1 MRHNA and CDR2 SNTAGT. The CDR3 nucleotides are TGTGCCAGCAGTGCCCAGGGCAATGGCTACACCTTC. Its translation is CASSAQGNGYTF.

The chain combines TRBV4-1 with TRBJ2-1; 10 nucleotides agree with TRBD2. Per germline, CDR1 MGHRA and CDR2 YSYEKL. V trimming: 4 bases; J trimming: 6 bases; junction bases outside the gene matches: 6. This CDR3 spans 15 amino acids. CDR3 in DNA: TGCGCCAGCAGCCTGCTAGCGGGAGATAGCAATGAGCAGTTCTTC. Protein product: CASSLLAGDSNEQFF.

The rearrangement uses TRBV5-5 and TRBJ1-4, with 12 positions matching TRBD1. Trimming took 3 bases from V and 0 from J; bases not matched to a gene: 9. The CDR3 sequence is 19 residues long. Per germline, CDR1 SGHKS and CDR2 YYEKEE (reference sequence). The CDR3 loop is CASSYKSGTGGSTNEKLFF. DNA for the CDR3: TGTGCCAGCAGCTATAAATCCGGGACAGGGGGCTCAACTAATGAAAAACTGTTTTTT.

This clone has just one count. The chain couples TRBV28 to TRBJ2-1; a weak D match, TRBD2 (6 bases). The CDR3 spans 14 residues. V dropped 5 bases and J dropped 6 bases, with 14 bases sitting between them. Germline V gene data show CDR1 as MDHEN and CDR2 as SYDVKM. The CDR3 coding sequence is TGTGCCAGCAGTCCCCGACTAGTCATCAATGAGCAGTTCTTC. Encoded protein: CASSPRLVINEQFF.

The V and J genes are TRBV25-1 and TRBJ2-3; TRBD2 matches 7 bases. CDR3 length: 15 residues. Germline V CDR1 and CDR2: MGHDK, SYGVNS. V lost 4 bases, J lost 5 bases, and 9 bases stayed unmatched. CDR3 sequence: CASSVGGRMIDTQYF. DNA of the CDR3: TGTGCCAGCAGTGTAGGCGGGAGAATGATAGATACGCAGTATTTT.